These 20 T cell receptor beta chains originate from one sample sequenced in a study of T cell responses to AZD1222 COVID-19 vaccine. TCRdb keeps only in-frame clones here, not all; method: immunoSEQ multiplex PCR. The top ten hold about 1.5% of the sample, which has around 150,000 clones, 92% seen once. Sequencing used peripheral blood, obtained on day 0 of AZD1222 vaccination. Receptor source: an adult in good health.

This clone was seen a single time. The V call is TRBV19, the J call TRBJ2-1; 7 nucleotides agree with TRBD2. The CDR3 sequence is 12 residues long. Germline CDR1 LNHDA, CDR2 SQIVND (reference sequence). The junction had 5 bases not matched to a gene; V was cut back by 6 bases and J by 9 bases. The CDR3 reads CASSPGGGEQFF. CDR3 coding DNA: TGTGCCAGTAGCCCGGGGGGTGGTGAGCAGTTCTTC.

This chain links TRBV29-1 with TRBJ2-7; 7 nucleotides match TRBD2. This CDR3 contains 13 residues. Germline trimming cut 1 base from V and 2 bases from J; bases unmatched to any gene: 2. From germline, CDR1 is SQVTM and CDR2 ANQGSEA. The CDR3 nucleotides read TGCAGCGTTGAAGGGACTAGTACCTACGAGCAGTACTTC. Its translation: CSVEGTSTYEQYF.

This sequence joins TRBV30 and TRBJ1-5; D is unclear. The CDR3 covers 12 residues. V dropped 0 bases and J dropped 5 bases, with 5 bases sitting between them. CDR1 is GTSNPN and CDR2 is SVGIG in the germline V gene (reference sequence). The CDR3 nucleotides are TGTGCCTGGAGTGTACTAGATCAGCCCCAGCATTTT. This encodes CAWSVLDQPQHF.

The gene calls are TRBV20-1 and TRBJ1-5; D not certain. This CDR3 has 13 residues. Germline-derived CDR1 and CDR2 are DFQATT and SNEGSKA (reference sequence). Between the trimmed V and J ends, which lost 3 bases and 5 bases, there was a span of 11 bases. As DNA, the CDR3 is TGCAGTGCTAGTGGGGAATGGGATCAGCCCCAGCATTTT. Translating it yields CSASGEWDQPQHF.

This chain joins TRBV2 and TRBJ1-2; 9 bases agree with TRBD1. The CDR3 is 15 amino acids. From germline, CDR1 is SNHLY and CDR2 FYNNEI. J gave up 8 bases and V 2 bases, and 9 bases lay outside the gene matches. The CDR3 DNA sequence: TGTGCCAGCAGTGAAATCTACACAGGGGGCGCGGGCTACACCTTC. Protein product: CASSEIYTGGAGYTF. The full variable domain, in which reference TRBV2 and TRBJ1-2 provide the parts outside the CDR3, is EPEVTQTPSHQVTQMGQEVILRCVPISNHLYFYWYRQILGQKVEFLVSFYNNEISEKSEIFDDQFSVERPDGSNFTLKIRSTKLEDSAMYFCASSEIYTGGAGYTFGSGTRLTVV.

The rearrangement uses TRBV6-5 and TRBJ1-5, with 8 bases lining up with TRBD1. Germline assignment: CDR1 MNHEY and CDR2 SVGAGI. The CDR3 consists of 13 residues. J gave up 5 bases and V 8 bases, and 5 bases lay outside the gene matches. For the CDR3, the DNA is TGTGCCAGCTCAGGGGGCGTTTATCAGCCCCAGCATTTT. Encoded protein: CASSGGVYQPQHF.

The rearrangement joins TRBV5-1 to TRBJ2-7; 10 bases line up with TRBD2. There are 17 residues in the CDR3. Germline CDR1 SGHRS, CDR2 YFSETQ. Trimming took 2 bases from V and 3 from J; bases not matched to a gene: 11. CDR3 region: CASSFFASGGASYEQYF. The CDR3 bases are TGCGCCAGCAGCTTTTTTGCTAGCGGGGGAGCAAGCTACGAGCAGTACTTC.

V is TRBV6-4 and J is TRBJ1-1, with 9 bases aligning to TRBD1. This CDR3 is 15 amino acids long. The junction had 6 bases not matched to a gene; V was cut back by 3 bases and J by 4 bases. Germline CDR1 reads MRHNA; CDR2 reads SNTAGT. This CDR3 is CASSEQGAGPTEAFF. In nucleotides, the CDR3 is TGTGCCAGCAGTGAACAGGGGGCAGGACCCACTGAAGCTTTCTTT.

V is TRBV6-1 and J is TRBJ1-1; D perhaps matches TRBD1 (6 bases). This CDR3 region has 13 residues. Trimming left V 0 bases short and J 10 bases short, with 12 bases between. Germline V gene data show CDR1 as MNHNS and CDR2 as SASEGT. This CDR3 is CASSEAIRGLAFF. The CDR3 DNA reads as TGTGCCAGCAGTGAAGCGATCAGGGGCCTAGCTTTCTTT.

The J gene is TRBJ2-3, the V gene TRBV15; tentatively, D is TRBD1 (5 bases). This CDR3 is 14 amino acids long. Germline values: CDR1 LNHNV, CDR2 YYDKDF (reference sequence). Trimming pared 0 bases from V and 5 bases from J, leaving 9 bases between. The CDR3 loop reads CATSRDRVGDTQYF. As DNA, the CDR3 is TGTGCCACCAGCAGAGACAGGGTGGGAGATACGCAGTATTTT.

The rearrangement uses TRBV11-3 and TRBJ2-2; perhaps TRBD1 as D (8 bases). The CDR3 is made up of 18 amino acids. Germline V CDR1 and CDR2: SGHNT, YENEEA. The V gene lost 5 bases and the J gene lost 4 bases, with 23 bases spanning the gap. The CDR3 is CASSLRTGQGGATGELFF. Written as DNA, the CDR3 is TGTGCCAGCAGCCTCCGGACAGGACAGGGAGGGGCCACCGGGGAGCTGTTTTTT.

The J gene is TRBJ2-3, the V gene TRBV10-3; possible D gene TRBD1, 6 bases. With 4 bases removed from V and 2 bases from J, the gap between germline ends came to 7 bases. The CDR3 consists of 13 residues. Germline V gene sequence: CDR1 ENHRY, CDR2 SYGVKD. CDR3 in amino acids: CAISGTATDTQYF. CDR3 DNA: TGTGCCATCAGTGGGACAGCCACAGATACGCAGTATTTT.

The CDR3: CASRPLQGALYNEQFF. CDR3 coding DNA: TGTGCCAGCAGACCCCTCCAGGGGGCCCTCTACAATGAGCAGTTCTTC. The V and J genes are TRBV7-2 and TRBJ2-1; the match to TRBD1 covers 8 bases. In germline, CDR1 is SGHTA, CDR2 FQGNSA. Losses at the gene ends were 6 bases for V and 3 bases for J; bases not matched to a gene: 10. This CDR3 has 16 amino acids. The variable domain in full, completed from reference TRBV7-2 and TRBJ2-1, reads GAGVSQSPSNKVTEKGKDVELRCDPISGHTALYWYRQSLGQGLEFLIYFQGNSAPDKSGLPSDRFSAERTGGSVSTLTIQRTQQEDSAVYLCASRPLQGALYNEQFFGPGTRLTVL.

The CDR3 here is CASSRRTGVDQPQHF. As DNA, the CDR3 is TGTGCCAGCAGCCGCCGGACAGGGGTGGATCAGCCCCAGCATTTT. The genes are TRBV6-2 or TRBV6-3 and TRBJ1-5; the match to TRBD1 covers 9 bases. This CDR3 has 15 residues. V dropped 6 bases and J dropped 5; count of bases not matched to a gene: 8. CDR1 MNHEY and CDR2 SVGEGT come from the germline V gene.

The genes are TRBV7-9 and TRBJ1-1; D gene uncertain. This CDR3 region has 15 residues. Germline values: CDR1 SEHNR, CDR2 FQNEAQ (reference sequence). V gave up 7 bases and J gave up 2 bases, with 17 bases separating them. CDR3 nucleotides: TGTGCCAGCATCAGAGCCACAGCCCCAAACACTGAAGCTTTCTTT. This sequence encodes CASIRATAPNTEAFF.

Here the CDR3 reads CASSFDRIGNEQFF. CDR3 nucleotide sequence: TGTGCCAGCAGCTTTGACAGGATCGGCAATGAGCAGTTCTTC. J is TRBJ2-1 and V is TRBV13; tentatively, D is TRBD1 (6 bases). The CDR3 consists of 14 residues. Deletions cut 3 bases from V and 6 bases from J, with 12 bases between. Germline CDR1 reads PRHDT; CDR2 reads FYEKMQ (reference sequence).

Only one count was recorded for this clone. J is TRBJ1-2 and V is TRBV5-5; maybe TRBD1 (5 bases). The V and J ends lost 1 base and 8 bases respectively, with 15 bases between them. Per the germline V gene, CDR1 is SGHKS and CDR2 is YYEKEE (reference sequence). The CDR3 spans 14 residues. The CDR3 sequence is CASSLRPFTGGYTF. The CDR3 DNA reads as TGTGCCAGCAGCTTGAGGCCGTTTACAGGAGGCTACACCTTC.

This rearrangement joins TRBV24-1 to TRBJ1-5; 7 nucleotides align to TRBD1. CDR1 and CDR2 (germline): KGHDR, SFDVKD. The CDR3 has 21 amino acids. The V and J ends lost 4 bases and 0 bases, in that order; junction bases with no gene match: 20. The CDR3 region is CATSDPDLSGTEYYSNQPQHF. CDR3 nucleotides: TGTGCCACCAGTGACCCAGACCTTTCCGGGACAGAATATTATAGCAATCAGCCCCAGCATTTT.

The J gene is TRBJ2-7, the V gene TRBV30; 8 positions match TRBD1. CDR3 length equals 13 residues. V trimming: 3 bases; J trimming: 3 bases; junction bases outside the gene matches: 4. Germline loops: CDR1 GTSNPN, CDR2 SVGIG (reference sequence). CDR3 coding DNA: TGTGCCTGGAGAGGCACAGGGGGCTACGAGCAGTACTTC. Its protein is CAWRGTGGYEQYF.

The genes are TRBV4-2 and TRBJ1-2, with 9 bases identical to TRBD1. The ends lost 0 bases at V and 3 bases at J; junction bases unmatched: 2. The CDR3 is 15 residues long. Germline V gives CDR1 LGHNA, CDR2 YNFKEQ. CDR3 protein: CASSQDGTGYYGYTF. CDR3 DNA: TGTGCCAGCAGCCAAGATGGGACAGGGTACTATGGCTACACCTTC.